This T cell receptor beta chain was sequenced for a study of early T cells in non-severe SARS-CoV-2 infection. Across the whole study: RNA in bulk from unsorted whole blood was sequenced, and chains were unpaired.

There are 14 residues in the CDR3. Looked up from germline, CDR1 is SEHNR and CDR2 is FQNEAQ (reference sequence). V was shortened by 5 bases and J by 2 bases, with 13 bases between the two germline ends. Unique molecular identifier tags were affixed to discrete cDNA molecules. In TCRdb, the 5' RACE reads were re-called with MiXCR into one record per CDR3 protein. In the table there are 37,000 or so distinct CDR3 sequences, under 6.5% of which are singletons. This chain connects TRBV7-9 to TRBJ2-7; D possibly corresponds to TRBD1 (6 bases). The material sequenced was whole blood. This clonotype was sampled from an adult who was a healthcare worker with PCR-confirmed SARS-CoV-2 infection or an uninfected control (not recorded which). The CDR3 bases are TGTGCCAGCAGCCAAAGGGACAACACCTACGAGCAGTACTTC. Amino acid sequence: CASSQRDNTYEQYF.